This entry features one T cell receptor (beta chain) sequence. Its antigen is unidentified. Trimming removed 3 bases at V and 12 bases at J, with 11 bases between. In germline, CDR1 is SGHDN, CDR2 FVKESK. This CDR3 has 11 amino acids. The data originate from a study of Ad26.COV2.S vaccination and SARS-CoV-2 variants. Study-wide context: Trial arm assignment for the donor was COV1001 Ad26.COV2.S.

The table came from immunoSEQ multiplex PCR; TCRdb's copy has only in-frame clones and leaves some out. The table includes over 400,000 clones, about 88% detected once. Study results and limitations: Compared with placebo recipients, vaccine recipients had higher spike-specific TCR breadth. Considerable breadth of spike-specific CD8+ and CD4+ T cell responses has reportedly been documented following vaccination.

Treatment in this sample: some 20 received Ad26.COV2.S at low or high dose, single or two shots; 5 received placebo; per-sample allocation not given. Samples came from day 63 after the first vaccine or placebo injection. The chain employs TRBV14 and TRBJ2-5; D is unresolved. This receptor was identified in a person aged 18-65 years who received the Ad26.COV2.S COVID-19 vaccine or a placebo. The sample consisted of peripheral blood, taken in a trial of Ad26.COV2.S vaccine versus placebo. The CDR3 DNA is TGTGCCAGCAGCCATGGGTCGTATGAGTACTTC. Protein product: CASSHGSYEYF.